Reported below is one T cell receptor beta chain. The source of the sample is a study of T cell responses to AZD1222 COVID-19 vaccine. Germline CDR1 reads SGHVS; CDR2 reads FNYEAQ. V was pared by 5 bases and J by 2 bases, with 8 bases of the junction left unmatched. CDR3 length: 15 residues. Sequencing was performed with immunoSEQ multiplex PCR; in TCRdb, only in-frame clones are kept and a portion is missing. The table includes around 130,000 clones, around 94% detected once. This TCR was sampled from an adult in good health. The material sequenced was peripheral blood, taken on day 0 of AZD1222 vaccination. The V gene is TRBV7-6, the J gene TRBJ2-7, with 8 bases aligning to TRBD2. CDR3 protein: CASSLSSGFPYEQYF. CDR3 bases: TGTGCCAGCAGCCTCTCTAGCGGGTTTCCCTACGAGCAGTACTTC.